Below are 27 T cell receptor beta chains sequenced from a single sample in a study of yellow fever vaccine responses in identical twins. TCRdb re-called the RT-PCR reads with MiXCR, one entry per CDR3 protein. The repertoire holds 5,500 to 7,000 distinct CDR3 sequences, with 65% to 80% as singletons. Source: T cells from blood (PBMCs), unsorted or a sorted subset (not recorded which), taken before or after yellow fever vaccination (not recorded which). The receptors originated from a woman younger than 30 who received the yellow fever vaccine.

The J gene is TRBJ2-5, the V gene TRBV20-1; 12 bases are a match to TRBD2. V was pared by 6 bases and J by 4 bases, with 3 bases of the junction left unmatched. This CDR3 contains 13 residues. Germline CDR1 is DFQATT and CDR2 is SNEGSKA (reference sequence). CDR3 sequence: CSAQTSGRETQYF. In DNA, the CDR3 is TGCAGTGCCCAGACTAGCGGGAGAGAGACCCAGTACTTC.

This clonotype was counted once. CDR3 in DNA: TGTGCCAGCAGCACAGCCGGGACAGGGGGGATTAGCTACACCTTC. Its protein product is CASSTAGTGGISYTF. The chain recombines TRBV11-3 with TRBJ1-2, with 11 bases aligning to TRBD1. V trimming: 5 bases; J trimming: 9 bases; junction bases outside the gene matches: 11. The CDR3 consists of 15 residues. Germline V CDR1 and CDR2: SGHNT, YENEEA.

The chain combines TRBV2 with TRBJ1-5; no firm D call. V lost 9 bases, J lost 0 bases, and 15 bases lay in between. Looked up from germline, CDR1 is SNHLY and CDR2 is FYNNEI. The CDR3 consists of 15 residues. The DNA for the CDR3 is TGTGCCAGTAATTTCCGGGAACATAGCAATCAGCCCCAGCATTTT. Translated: CASNFREHSNQPQHF. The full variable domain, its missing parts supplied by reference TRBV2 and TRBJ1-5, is EPEVTQTPSHQVTQMGQEVILRCVPISNHLYFYWYRQILGQKVEFLVSFYNNEISEKSEIFDDQFSVERPDGSNFTLKIRSTKLEDSAMYFCASNFREHSNQPQHFGDGTRLSIL.

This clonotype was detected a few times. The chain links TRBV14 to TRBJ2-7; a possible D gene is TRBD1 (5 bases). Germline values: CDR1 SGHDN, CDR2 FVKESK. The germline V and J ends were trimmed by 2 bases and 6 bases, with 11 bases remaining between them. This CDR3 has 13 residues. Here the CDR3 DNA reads TGTGCCAGCAGCCAAAATCCAGGGTTCGAGCAGTACTTC. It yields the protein CASSQNPGFEQYF.

CDR3 residues: CASRTGTLLYEQYF. The DNA of the CDR3 is TGTGCCAGCAGAACCGGGACACTCCTCTACGAGCAGTACTTC. J is TRBJ2-7 and V is TRBV2; possibly TRBD1 for D (6 bases). Trimming pared 6 bases from V and 3 bases from J, leaving 15 bases between. Germline loops: CDR1 SNHLY, CDR2 FYNNEI. The CDR3 extends over 14 amino acids.

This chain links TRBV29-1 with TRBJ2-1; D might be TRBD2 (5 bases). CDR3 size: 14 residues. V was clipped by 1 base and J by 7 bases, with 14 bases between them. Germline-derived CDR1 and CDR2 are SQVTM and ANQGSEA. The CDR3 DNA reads TGCAGCGTTGAAGGGTTACGGGGATGGAATGAGCAGTTCTTC. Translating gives CSVEGLRGWNEQFF.

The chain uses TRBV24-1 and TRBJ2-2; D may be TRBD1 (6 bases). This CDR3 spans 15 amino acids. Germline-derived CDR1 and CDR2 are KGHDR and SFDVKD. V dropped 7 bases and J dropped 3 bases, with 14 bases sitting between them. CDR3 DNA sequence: TGTGCCACCAGATCCGGGACAACGGACACCGGGGAGCTGTTTTTT. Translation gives CATRSGTTDTGELFF.

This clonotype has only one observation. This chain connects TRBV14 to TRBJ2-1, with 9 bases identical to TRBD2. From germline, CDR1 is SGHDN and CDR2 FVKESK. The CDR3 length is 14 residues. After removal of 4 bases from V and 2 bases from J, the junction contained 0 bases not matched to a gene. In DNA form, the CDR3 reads TGTGCCAGCAGCCTAGCGGGGGCCTACAATGAGCAGTTCTTC. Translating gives CASSLAGAYNEQFF.

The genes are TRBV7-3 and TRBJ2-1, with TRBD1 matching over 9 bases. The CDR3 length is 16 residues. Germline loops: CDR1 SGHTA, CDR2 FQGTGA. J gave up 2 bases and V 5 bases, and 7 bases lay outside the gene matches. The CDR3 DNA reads TGTGCCAGCAGCATGAGCACAGGGGGCGCCTACAATGAGCAGTTCTTC. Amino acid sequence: CASSMSTGGAYNEQFF.

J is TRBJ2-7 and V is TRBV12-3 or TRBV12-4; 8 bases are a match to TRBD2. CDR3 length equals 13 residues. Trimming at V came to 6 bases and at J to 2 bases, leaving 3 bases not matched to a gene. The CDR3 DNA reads TGTGCCAGCAGCCGGACTAGCACCTACGAGCAGTACTTC. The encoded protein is CASSRTSTYEQYF.

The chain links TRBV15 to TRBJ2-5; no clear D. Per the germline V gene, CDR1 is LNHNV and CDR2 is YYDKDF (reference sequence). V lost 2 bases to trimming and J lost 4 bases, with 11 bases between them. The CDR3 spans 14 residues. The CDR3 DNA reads TGTGCCACCAGCAGACCCGGACGGATAGAGACCCAGTACTTC. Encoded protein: CATSRPGRIETQYF.

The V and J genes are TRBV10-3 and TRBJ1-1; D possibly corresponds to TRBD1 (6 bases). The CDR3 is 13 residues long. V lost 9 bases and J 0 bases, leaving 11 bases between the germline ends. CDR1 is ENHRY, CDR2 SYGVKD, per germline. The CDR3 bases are TGTGCCATACGACAGGAGGTGAACACTGAAGCTTTCTTT. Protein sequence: CAIRQEVNTEAFF.

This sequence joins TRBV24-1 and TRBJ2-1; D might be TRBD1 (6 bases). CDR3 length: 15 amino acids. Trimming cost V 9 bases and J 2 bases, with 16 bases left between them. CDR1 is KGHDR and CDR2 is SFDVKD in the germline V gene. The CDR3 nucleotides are TGTGCCACCGGGGGCCCAGGACAGACCTACAATGAGCAGTTCTTC. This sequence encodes CATGGPGQTYNEQFF.

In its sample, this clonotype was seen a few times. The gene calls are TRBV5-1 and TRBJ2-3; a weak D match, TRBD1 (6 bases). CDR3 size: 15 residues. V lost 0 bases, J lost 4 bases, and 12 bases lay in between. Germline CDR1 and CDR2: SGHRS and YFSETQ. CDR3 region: CASSLGGGQSDTQYF. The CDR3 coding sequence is TGCGCCAGCAGCTTGGGTGGGGGCCAGTCAGATACGCAGTATTTT.

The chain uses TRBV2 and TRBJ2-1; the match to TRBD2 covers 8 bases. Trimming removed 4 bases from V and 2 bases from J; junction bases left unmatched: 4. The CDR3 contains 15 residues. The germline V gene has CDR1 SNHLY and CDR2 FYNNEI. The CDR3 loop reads CASSVDSGAYNEQFF. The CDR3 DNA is TGTGCCAGCAGTGTTGATAGCGGGGCCTACAATGAGCAGTTCTTC.

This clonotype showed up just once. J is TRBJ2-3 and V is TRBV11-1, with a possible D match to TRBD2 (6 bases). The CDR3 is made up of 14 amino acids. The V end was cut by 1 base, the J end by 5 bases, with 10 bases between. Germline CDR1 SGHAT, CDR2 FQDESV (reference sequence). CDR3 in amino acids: CASSLGLGGDTQYF. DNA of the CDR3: TGTGCCAGCAGCTTAGGACTAGGAGGAGATACGCAGTATTTT.

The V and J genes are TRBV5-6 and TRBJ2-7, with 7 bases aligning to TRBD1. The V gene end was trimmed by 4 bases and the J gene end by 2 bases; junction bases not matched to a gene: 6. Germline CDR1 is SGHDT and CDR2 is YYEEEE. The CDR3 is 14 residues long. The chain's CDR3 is CASSMTGKPYEQYV. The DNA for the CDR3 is TGTGCCAGCAGCATGACAGGGAAACCCTACGAGCAGTACGTC.

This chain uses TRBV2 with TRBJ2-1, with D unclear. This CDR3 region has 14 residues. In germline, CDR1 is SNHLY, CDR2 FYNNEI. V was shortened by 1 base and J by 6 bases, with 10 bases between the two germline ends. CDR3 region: CASSEGLRINEQFF. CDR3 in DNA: TGTGCCAGCAGTGAAGGGCTCAGGATCAATGAGCAGTTCTTC.

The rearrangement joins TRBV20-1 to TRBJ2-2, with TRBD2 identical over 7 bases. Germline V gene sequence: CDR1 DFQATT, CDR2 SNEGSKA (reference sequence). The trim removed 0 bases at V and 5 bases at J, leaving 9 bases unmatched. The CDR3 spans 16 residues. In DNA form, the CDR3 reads TGCAGTGCTAGAGATGGCGTCGCGGGAGATACCGGGGAGCTGTTTTTT. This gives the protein CSARDGVAGDTGELFF.

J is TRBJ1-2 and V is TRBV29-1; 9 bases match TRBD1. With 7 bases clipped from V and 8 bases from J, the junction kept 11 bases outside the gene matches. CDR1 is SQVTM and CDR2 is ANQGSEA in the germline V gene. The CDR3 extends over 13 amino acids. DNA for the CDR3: TGCAGCGCCCCCGAGACAGGGGGTAACGGCTACACCTTC. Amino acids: CSAPETGGNGYTF.

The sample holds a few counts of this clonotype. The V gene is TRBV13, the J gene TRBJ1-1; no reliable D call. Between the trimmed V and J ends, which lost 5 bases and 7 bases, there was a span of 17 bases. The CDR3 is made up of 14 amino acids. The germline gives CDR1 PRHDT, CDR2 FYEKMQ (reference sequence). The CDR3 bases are TGTGCCAGCAGCGAGGAGACCCTGGCGGGTGAAGCTTTCTTT. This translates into CASSEETLAGEAFF.

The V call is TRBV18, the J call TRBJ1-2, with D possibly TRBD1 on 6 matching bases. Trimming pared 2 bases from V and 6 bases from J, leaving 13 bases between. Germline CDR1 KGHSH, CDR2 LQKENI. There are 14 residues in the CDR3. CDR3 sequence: CASSPMGGLDGYTF. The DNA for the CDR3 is TGTGCCAGCTCACCAATGGGGGGGCTTGATGGCTACACCTTC.

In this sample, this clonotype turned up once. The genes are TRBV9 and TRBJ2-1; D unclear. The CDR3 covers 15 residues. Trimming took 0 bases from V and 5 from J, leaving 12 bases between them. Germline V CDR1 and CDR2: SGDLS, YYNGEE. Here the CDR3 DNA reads TGTGCCAGCAGCGTAGAATTAGCTACCCACAATGAGCAGTTCTTC. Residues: CASSVELATHNEQFF.

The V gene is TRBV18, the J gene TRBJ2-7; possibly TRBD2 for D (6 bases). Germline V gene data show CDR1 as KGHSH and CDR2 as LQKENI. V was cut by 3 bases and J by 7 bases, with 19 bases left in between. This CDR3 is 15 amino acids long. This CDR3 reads CASSPLNSGPLEQYF. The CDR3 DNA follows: TGTGCCAGCTCACCGTTAAATAGCGGCCCCCTGGAGCAGTACTTC.

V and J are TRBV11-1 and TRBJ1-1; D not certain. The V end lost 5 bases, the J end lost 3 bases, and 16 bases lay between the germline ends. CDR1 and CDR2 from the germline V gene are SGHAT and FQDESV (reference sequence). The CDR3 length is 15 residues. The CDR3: CASSRKPDRHTEAFF. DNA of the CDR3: TGTGCCAGCAGCCGTAAGCCGGACCGTCACACTGAAGCTTTCTTT.

The CDR3, as DNA: TGTGCCAGCAGCCTCTCGCCGAACACTGAAGCTTTCTTT. Translated, it gives CASSLSPNTEAFF. The chain carries TRBV4-2 and TRBJ1-1; D unclear. V was cut by 4 bases and J by 1 base, with 7 bases left in between. Germline V gene data show CDR1 as LGHNA and CDR2 as YNFKEQ. The CDR3 loop spans 13 amino acids.

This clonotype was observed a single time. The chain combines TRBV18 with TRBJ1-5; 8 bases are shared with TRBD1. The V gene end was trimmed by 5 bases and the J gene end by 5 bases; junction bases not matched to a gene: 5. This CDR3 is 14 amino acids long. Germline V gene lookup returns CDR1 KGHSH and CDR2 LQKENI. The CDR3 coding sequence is TGTGCCAGCTCAAATGACAGGGGCGATCAGCCCCAGCATTTT. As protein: CASSNDRGDQPQHF.